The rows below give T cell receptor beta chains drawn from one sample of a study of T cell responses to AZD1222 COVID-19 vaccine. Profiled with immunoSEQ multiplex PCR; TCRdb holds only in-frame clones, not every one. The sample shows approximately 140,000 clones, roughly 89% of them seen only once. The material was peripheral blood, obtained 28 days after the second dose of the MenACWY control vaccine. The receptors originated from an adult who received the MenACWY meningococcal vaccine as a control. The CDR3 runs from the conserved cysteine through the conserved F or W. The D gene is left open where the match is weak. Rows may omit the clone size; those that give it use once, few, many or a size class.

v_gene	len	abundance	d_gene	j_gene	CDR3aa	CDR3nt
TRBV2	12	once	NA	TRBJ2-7	CASRPDTYEQYF	TGTGCCAGCAGACCTGACACCTACGAGCAGTACTTC
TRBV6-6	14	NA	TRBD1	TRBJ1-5	CATLQGPSNQPQHF	TGTGCCACCCTACAGGGGCCCAGCAATCAGCCCCAGCATTTT
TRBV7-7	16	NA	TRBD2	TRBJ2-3	CASSLLAGTTTDTQYF	TGTGCTAGCAGCTTACTAGCGGGAACGACCACAGATACGCAGTATTTT
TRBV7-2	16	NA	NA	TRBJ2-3	CASSPFEGLSTDTQYF	TGTGCCAGCAGCCCCTTCGAGGGACTTAGCACAGATACGCAGTATTTT
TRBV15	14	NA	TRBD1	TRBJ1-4	CATSRDRGNEKLFF	TGTGCCACCAGCAGAGACAGGGGGAATGAAAAACTGTTTTTT
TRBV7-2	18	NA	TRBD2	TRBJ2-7	CASSFGLAGNRGSYEQYF	TGTGCCAGCAGCTTCGGACTAGCGGGTAACCGGGGATCCTACGAGCAGTACTTC
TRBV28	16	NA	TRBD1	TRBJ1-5	CASSLSARGRGQPQHF	TGTGCCAGCAGTTTATCGGCCAGGGGGCGCGGTCAGCCCCAGCATTTT
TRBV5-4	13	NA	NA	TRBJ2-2	CASAGGNTGELFF	TGTGCCAGTGCTGGGGGAAACACCGGGGAGCTGTTTTTT
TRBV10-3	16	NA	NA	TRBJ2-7	CAISEWRRGWPYEQYF	TGTGCCATCAGTGAGTGGCGAAGGGGTTGGCCCTACGAGCAGTACTTC
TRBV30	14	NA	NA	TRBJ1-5	CAWSFLGVNQPQHF	TGTGCCTGGAGTTTCCTTGGGGTCAATCAGCCCCAGCATTTT
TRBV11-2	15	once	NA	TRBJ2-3	CASSHEAGGSDTQYF	TGTGCCAGCAGTCACGAGGCGGGTGGATCAGATACGCAGTATTTT
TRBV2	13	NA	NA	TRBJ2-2	CASSSFQGGELFF	TGTGCCAGCAGTAGCTTCCAGGGCGGGGAGCTGTTTTTT
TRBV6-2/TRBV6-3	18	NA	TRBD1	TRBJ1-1	CASSFLPGTGGLNTEAFF	TGTGCCAGCAGCTTCCTCCCCGGGACAGGGGGATTGAACACTGAAGCTTTCTTT
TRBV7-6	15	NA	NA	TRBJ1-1	CASSLGGGTNTEAFF	TGTGCCAGCAGCTTAGGTGGGGGGACTAACACTGAAGCTTTCTTT
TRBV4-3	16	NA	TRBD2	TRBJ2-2	CASSQFLAGRVGELFF	TGCGCCAGCAGCCAATTTCTAGCGGGGAGGGTCGGGGAGCTGTTTTTT
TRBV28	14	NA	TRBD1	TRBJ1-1	CASRGGTGHTEAFF	TGTGCCAGCAGGGGGGGGACAGGCCACACTGAAGCTTTCTTT
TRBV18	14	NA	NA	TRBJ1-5	CASSPGRGNQPQHF	TGTGCCAGCTCACCCGGTAGGGGGAATCAGCCCCAGCATTTT
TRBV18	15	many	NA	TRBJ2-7	CASSPGSGRPYEQYF	TGTGCCAGCTCACCTGGGTCGGGACGGCCCTACGAGCAGTACTTC
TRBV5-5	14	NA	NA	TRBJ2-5	CASSLAGFQETQYF	TGTGCCAGCAGCTTGGCCGGTTTCCAAGAGACCCAGTACTTC
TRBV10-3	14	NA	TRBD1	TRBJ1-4	CAIRGDSSSEKLFF	TGTGCCATCAGGGGGGACAGTAGTAGCGAAAAACTGTTTTTT
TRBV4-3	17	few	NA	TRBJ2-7	CASSQYWGTASSYEQYF	TGCGCCAGCAGCCAGTACTGGGGGACTGCGAGCTCCTACGAGCAGTACTTC
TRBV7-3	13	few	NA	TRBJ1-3	CASSRGVGNTIYF	TGTGCCAGCAGCCGGGGTGTCGGAAACACCATATATTTT
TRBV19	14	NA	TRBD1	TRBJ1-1	CASSLQGLNTEAFF	TGTGCCAGTTCCCTACAGGGGCTGAACACTGAAGCTTTCTTT
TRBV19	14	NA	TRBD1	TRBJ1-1	CASSIQGADTEAFF	TGTGCCAGTAGTATTCAGGGGGCGGACACTGAAGCTTTCTTT
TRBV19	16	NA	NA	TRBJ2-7	CASSIFGGVRPYEQYF	TGTGCCAGTAGTATCTTCGGGGGCGTAAGACCCTACGAGCAGTACTTC
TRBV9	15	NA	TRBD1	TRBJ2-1	CASSVVGTALNEQFF	TGTGCCAGCAGCGTAGTGGGGACAGCGCTCAATGAGCAGTTCTTC
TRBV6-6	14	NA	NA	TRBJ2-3	CASSYSAGTDTQYF	TGTGCCAGCAGTTACTCGGCGGGCACAGATACGCAGTATTTT
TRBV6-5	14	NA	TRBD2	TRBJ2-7	CASSSLAGAYEQYF	TGTGCCAGCAGTTCCCTTGCGGGGGCCTACGAGCAGTACTTC